This TCR beta chain is from a study of cytomegalovirus exposure and HLA in healthy donors. Findings of the study overall: Across donors, sequencing depth was assumed by presence/absence analyses to be roughly uniform. High sensitivity and specificity were reportedly achieved when the classifier diagnosed cytomegalovirus status. Later on, an analysis found that several of the most significant clusters appeared to be linked to common viral pathogens, which included parvovirus B19. In a later analysis, TCR association rates varied by HLA locus: DRB1 most, HLA-C fewest.

In the PCR, 60 Vbeta and 13 Jbeta primers were used. Only in-frame clones appear in the TCRdb table, and some are missing; sequencing was by immunoSEQ multiplex PCR. Its table lists about 130,000 clones. Notes on this clone: Its matching antigen is unknown.

Per the germline V gene, CDR1 is MDHEN and CDR2 is SYDVKM. The V and J ends lost 7 bases and 4 bases respectively, with 19 bases between them. The CDR3 is 16 amino acids. The V gene is TRBV28, the J gene TRBJ2-2; possible D gene TRBD2, 6 bases. The receptor was isolated from a man aged 18 to 30 in good health and CMV-seronegative. Source material: PBMCs. The CDR3 spells CASTPPGTHSTGELFF. CDR3 nucleotide sequence: TGTGCCAGCACTCCCCCCGGGACTCACTCCACCGGGGAGCTGTTTTTT.